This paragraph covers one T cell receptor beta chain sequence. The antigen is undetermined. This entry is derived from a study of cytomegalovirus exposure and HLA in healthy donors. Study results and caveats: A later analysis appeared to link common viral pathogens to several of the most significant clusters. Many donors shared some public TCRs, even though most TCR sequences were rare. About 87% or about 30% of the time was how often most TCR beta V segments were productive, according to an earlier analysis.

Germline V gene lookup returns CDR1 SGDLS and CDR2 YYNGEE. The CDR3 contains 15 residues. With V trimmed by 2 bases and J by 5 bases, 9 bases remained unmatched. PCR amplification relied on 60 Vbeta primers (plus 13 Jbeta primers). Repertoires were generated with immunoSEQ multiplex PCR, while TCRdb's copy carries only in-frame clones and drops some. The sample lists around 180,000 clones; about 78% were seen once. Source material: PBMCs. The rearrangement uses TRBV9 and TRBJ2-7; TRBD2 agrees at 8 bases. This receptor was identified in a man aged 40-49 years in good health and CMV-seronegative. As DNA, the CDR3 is TGTGCCAGCAGCGTGGATTTAAGGACTAGCCACGAGCAGTACTTC. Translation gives CASSVDLRTSHEQYF.